This is a list of T cell receptor beta chains from one sample in a study of post-analysis software for immune sequencing data. TCRdb redid the calling of the PCR reads with MiXCR, one entry per CDR3 protein. The sample shows about 430,000 distinct CDR3 sequences, more than 30% of them seen only once. Material for sequencing was blood. The receptors come from a girl aged 2 to 9 with multiple sclerosis. CDR3s include the opening cysteine and the closing phenylalanine or tryptophan. The D gene is left open where the match is weak. The size field is filled for only some rows; it gives once, few, many or a size class.

CDR3 DNA	CDR3 protein	V gene	D gene	J gene	CDR3 length	clone size
TGTGCCAGCAGCCCGAATTTTTGGGAAGATGCAACTAATGAAAAACTGTTTTTT	CASSPNFWEDATNEKLFF	TRBV11-2	NA	TRBJ1-4	18	NA
TGTGCCAGCAGTTTTGATCGGCTGATGAGCACAGATACGCAGTATTTT	CASSFDRLMSTDTQYF	TRBV27	NA	TRBJ2-3	16	NA
TGCAGTGCTCCGGGACAGGGAAACATTCAGTACTTC	CSAPGQGNIQYF	TRBV20-1	TRBD1	TRBJ2-4	12	NA
TGCAGCGTTGTCAGGCAGGGGGCCTACAATGAGCAGTTCTTC	CSVVRQGAYNEQFF	TRBV29-1	TRBD1	TRBJ2-1	14	NA
TGTGCCAGCAGCTACACAGGACAGGGAATCCACGAGCAGTACTTC	CASSYTGQGIHEQYF	TRBV7-9	TRBD1	TRBJ2-7	15	NA
TGTGCCACCAGTGAGCCGAGCGGGCTGAGCTCCTACAATGAGCAGTTCTTC	CATSEPSGLSSYNEQFF	TRBV24-1	NA	TRBJ2-1	17	few
TGTGCCAGCAGCCATGGGACAGGGGGAACTGAAGCTTTCTTT	CASSHGTGGTEAFF	TRBV3-1	TRBD1	TRBJ1-1	14	NA
TGTGCCATCAGGGGACAGCTCGATTCACCCCTCCACTTT	CAIRGQLDSPLHF	TRBV10-3	TRBD1	TRBJ1-6	13	NA
TGTGCCAGCAGCCAAGACAGGGGGGACAATGAGCAGTTCTTC	CASSQDRGDNEQFF	TRBV4-2	NA	TRBJ2-1	14	NA
TGTGCCAGCAGCTTACCCCAGGGGGAGCCTGAAGCTTTCTTT	CASSLPQGEPEAFF	TRBV7-3	TRBD1	TRBJ1-1	14	NA
TGTGCCAGCAGTGAACTTCAGGATGAAAAACTGTTTTTT	CASSELQDEKLFF	TRBV2	NA	TRBJ1-4	13	NA
TGTGCCACCAGCAGAGCCGCAAGCTCCTACAATGAGCAGTTCTTC	CATSRAASSYNEQFF	TRBV15	NA	TRBJ2-1	15	NA
TGTGCCAGCTCACCCTCCGGACAGATGCATGAGCAGTTCTTC	CASSPSGQMHEQFF	TRBV18	NA	TRBJ2-1	14	few